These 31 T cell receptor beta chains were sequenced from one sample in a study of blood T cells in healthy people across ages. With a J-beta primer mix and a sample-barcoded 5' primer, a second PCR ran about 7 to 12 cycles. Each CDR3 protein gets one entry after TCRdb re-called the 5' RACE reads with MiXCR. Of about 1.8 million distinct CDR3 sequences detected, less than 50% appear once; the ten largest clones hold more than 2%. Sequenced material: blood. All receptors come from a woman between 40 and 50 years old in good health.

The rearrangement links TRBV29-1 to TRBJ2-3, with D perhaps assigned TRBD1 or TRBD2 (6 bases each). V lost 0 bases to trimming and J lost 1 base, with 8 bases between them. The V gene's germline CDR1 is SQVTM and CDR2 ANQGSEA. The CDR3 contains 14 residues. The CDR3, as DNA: TGCAGCGTTGAAGATGGGGGGCGCACAGATACGCAGTATTTT. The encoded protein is CSVEDGGRTDTQYF.

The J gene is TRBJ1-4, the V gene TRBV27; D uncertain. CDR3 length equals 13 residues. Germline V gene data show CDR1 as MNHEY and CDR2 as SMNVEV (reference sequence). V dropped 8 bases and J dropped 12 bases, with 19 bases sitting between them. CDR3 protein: CASGANPAKELFF. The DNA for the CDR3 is TGTGCCAGCGGCGCAAATCCGGCTAAGGAACTGTTTTTT. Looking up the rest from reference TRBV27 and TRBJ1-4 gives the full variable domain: EAQVTQNPRYLITVTGKKLTVTCSQNMNHEYMSWYRQDPGLGLRQIYYSMNVEVTDKGDVPEGYKVSRKEKRNFPLILESPSPNQTSLYFCASGANPAKELFFGSGTQLSVL.

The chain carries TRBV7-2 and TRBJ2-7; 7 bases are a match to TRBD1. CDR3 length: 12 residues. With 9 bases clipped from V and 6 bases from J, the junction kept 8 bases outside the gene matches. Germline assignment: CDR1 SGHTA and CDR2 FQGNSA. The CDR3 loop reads CASLTGPGEQYF. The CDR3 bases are TGTGCCAGTTTGACAGGGCCCGGCGAGCAGTACTTC.

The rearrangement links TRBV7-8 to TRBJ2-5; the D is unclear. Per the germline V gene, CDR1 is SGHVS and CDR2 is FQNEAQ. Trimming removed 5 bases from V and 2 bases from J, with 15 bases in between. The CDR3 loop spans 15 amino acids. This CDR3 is CASSPGSWAQETQYF. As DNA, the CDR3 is TGTGCCAGCAGCCCGGGTAGTTGGGCGCAAGAGACCCAGTACTTC.

In DNA form, the CDR3 reads TGTGCCAGCAGCTTGGAGGGGGGCCGGGGTCCCGTTCAGTACTTC. Translation gives CASSLEGGRGPVQYF. This sequence joins TRBV5-6 and TRBJ2-4; the D gene could be TRBD1 or TRBD2 (6 bases each). The CDR3 covers 15 residues. The germline CDR1 and CDR2 sequences are SGHDT and YYEEEE. Between the trimmed V and J ends, which lost 0 bases and 11 bases, there was a span of 18 bases.

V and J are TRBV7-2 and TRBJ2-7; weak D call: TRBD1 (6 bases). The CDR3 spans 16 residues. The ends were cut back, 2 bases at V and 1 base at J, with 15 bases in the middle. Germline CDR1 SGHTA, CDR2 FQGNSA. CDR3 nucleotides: TGTGCCAGCAGCTTACCAGGACAGACCCATTCCTACGAGCAGTACTTC. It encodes CASSLPGQTHSYEQYF.

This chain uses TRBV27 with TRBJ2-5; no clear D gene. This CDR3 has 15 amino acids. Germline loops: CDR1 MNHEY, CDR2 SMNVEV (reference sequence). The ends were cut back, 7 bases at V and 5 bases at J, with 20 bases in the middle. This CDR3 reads CASTLTGLRTETQYF. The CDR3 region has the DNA TGTGCCAGCACCCTAACCGGGTTACGAACGGAGACCCAGTACTTC.

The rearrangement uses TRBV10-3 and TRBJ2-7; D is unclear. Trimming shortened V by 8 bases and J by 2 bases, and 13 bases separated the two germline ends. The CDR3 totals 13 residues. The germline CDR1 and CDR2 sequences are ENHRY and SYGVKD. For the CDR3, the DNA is TGTGCCATCGGGCGTGACGGAACCTACGAGCAGTACTTC. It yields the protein CAIGRDGTYEQYF.

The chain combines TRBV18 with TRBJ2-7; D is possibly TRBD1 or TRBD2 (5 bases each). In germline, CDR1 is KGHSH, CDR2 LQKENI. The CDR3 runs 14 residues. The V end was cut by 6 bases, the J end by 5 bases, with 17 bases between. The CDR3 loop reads CASSLTGPGDEQYF. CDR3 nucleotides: TGTGCCAGCTCCCTAACGGGGCCGGGCGACGAGCAGTACTTC. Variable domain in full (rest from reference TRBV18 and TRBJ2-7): NAGVMQNPRHLVRRRGQEARLRCSPMKGHSHVYWYRQLPEEGLKFMVYLQKENIIDESGMPKERFSAEFPKEGPSILRIQQVVRGDSAAYFCASSLTGPGDEQYFGPGTRLTVT.

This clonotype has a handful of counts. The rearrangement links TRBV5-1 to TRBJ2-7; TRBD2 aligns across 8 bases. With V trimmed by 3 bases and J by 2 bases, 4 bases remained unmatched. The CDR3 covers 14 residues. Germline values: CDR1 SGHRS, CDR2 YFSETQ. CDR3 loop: CASSSAGAAYEQYF. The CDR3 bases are TGCGCCAGCAGCTCAGCGGGGGCGGCCTACGAGCAGTACTTC.

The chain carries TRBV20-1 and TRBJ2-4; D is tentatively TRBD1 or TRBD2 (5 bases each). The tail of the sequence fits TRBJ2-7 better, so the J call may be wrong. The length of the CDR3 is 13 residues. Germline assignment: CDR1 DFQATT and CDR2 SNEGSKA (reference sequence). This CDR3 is CSAPLRGAHEQYF. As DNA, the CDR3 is TGCAGTGCTCCCCTGAGGGGTGCCCACGAGCAGTACTTC.

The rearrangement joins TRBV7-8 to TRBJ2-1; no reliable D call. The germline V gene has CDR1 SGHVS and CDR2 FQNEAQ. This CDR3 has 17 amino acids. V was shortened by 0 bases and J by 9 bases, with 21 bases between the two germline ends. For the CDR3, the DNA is TGTGCCAGCAGCTTAGCTCTGGGCACATCCAGAATGATTGAGCAGTTCTTC. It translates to CASSLALGTSRMIEQFF.

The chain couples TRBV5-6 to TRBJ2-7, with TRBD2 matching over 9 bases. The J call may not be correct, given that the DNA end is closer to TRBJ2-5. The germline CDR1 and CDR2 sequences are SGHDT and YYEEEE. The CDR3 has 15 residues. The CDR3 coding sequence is TGTGCCAGCAGCTTTGGCGGGGGGGATTTGGAGACCCAGTACTTC. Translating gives CASSFGGGDLETQYF.

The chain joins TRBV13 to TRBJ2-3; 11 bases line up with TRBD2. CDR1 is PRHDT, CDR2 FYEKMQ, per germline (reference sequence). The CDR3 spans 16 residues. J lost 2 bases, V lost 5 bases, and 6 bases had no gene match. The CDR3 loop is CASSAASGGPTDTQYF. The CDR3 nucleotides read TGTGCCAGCAGCGCGGCTAGCGGGGGGCCCACAGATACGCAGTATTTT.

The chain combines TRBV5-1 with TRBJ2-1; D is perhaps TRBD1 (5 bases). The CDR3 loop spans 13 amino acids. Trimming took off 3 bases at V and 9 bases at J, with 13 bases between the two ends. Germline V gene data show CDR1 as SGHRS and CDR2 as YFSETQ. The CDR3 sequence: CASSWSGMGEQFF. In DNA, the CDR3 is TGCGCCAGCAGCTGGTCAGGGATGGGTGAGCAGTTCTTC. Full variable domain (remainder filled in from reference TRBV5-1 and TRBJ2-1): KAGVTQTPRYLIKTRGQQVTLSCSPISGHRSVSWYQQTPGQGLQFLFEYFSETQRNKGNFPGRFSGRQFSNSRSEMNVSTLELGDSALYLCASSWSGMGEQFFGPGTRLTVL.

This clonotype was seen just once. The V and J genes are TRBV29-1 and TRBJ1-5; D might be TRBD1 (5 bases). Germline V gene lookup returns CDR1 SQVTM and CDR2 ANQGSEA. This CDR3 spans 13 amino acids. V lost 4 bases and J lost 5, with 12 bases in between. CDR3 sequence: CSVAEGRDQPQHF. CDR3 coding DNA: TGCAGCGTTGCAGAGGGGAGGGATCAGCCCCAGCATTTT.

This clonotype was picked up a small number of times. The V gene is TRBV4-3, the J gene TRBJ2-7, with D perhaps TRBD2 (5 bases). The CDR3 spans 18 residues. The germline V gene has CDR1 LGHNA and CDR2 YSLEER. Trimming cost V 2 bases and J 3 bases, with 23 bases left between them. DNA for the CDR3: TGCGCCAGCAGCCAATCGACGGGGAGTCGCAAATCTTGCTACGAGCAGTACTTC. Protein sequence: CASSQSTGSRKSCYEQYF.

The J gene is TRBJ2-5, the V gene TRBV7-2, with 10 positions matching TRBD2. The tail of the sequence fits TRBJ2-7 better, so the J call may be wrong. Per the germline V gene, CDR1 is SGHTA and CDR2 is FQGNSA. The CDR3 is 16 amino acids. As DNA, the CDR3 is TGTGCCAGCAGCTTAGGTTGGACTAGCGGACTATACGAGCAGTACTTC. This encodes CASSLGWTSGLYEQYF.

The CDR3 is CASRDRTGSPNGQYF. In DNA form, the CDR3 reads TGCGCCAGCAGAGACCGGACAGGGAGTCCGAACGGGCAGTACTTC. The rearrangement uses TRBV4-1 and TRBJ2-7; 8 bases map to TRBD1. The germline CDR1 and CDR2 sequences are MGHRA and YSYEKL. Losses at the gene ends were 6 bases for V and 9 bases for J; bases not matched to a gene: 16. This CDR3 has 15 amino acids.

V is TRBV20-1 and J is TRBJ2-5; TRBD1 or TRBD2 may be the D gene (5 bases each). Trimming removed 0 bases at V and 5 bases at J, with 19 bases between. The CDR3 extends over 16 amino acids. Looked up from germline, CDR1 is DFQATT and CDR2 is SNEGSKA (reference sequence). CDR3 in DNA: TGCAGTGCTAGAGAGAGTAGAGGGGAGATGTGGGAGACCCAGTACTTC. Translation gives CSARESRGEMWETQYF.

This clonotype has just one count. The CDR3 protein is CASTDRANSPLHF. CDR3 coding DNA: TGTGCCAGCACAGACAGGGCGAATTCACCCCTCCACTTT. The rearrangement uses TRBV2 and TRBJ1-6, with TRBD1 identical over 7 bases. V trimming: 7 bases; J trimming: 7 bases; junction bases outside the gene matches: 4. CDR1 and CDR2 (germline): SNHLY, FYNNEI. The CDR3 runs to 13 residues.

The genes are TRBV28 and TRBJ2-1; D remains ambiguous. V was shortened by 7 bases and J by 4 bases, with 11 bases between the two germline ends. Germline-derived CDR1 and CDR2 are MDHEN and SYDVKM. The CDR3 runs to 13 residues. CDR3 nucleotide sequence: TGTGCCAGCACCCCCTTTCTTTACAATGAGCAGTTCTTC. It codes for CASTPFLYNEQFF.

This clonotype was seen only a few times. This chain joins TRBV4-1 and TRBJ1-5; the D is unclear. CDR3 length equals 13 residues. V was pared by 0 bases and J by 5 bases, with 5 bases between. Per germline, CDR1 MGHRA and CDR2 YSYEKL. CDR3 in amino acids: CASSQDVDQPQHF. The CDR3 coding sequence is TGCGCCAGCAGCCAAGATGTAGATCAGCCCCAGCATTTT.

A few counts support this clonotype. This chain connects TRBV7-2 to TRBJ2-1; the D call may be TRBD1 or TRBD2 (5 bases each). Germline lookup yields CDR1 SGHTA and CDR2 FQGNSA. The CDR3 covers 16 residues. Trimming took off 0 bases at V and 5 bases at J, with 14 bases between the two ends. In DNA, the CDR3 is TGTGCCAGCAGCTTAGCCGGGGCCCTTCGTAACAATGAGCAGTTCTTC. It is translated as CASSLAGALRNNEQFF.

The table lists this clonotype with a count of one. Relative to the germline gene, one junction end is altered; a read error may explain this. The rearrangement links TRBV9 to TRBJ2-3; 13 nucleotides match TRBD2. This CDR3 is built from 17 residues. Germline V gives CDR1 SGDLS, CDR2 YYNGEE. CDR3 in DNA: TGTGCAAGCAGCGCGGGACTAGCGGGGCCCCGGGAAGATACGCAGTATTTT. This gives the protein CASSAGLAGPREDTQYF.

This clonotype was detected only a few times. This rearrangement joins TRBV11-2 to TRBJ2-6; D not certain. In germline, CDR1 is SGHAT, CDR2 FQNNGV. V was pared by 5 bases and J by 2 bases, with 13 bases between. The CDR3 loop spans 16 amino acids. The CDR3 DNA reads TGTGCCAGCAGCCAAGGCGGTTGGACTGGGGCCAACGTCCTGACTTTC. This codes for CASSQGGWTGANVLTF.

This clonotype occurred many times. In nucleotides, the CDR3 is TGTGCCAGCTCACCACCGAACACAGATACGCAGTATTTT. Residues: CASSPPNTDTQYF. The genes are TRBV18 and TRBJ2-3; no reliable D call. CDR3 length equals 13 residues. The V and J ends lost 0 bases and 2 bases respectively, with 3 bases between them. The germline CDR1 and CDR2 sequences are KGHSH and LQKENI.

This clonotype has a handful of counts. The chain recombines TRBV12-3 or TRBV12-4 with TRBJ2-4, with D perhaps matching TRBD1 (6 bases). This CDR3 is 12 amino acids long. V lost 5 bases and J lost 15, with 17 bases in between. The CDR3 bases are TGTGCCAGCAGTCATACAGGGAACTCTGTGTACTTC. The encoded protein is CASSHTGNSVYF.

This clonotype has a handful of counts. The CDR3 reads CASHRDTSTDTQYF. For the CDR3, the DNA is TGTGCCAGTCACAGGGATACTAGCACAGATACGCAGTATTTT. The chain has TRBV2 and TRBJ2-3, with TRBD1 as a possible D gene (6 bases). Germline-derived CDR1 and CDR2 are SNHLY and FYNNEI. CDR3 size: 14 residues. With 9 bases removed from V and 0 bases from J, the gap between germline ends came to 13 bases. Drawing the rest from reference TRBV2 and TRBJ2-3, the complete variable domain is EPEVTQTPSHQVTQMGQEVILRCVPISNHLYFYWYRQILGQKVEFLVSFYNNEISEKSEIFDDQFSVERPDGSNFTLKIRSTKLEDSAMYFCASHRDTSTDTQYFGPGTRLTVL.

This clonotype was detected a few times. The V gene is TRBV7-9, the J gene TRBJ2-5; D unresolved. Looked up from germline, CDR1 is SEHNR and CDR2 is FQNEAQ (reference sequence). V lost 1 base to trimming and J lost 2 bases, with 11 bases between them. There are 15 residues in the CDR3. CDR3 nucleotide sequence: TGTGCCAGCAGCTTAGAAGTCCCAGTTCAAGAGACCCAGTACTTC. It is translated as CASSLEVPVQETQYF.

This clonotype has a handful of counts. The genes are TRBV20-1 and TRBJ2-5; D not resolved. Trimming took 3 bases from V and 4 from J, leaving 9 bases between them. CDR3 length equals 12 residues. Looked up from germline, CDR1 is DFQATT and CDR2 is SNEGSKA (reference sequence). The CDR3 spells CSASYNGETQYF. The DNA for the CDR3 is TGCAGTGCTAGCTATAATGGAGAGACCCAGTACTTC.